Described below is a single T cell receptor (beta chain) sequence and its context. This clone's antigen is unknown. Base quality data are lacking; no much larger clone is found one base away. The data were taken from a study of T-cell memory formation after mild COVID-19 (dated by TCRdb to about 2021). Turning to the overall study: TCR sequence clusters from the two donors were largely donor specific. In two donors, T-cell clones that expanded and contracted after mild COVID-19 were tracked by sequencing TCRalpha and TCRbeta repertoires over time. The cohort was made up of two young adult volunteers, one female and one male, who were previously healthy. Findings and caveats that apply to the study as a whole: Whether the second-wave clones peaking on day 37 were SARS-CoV-2 specific was not confirmed. Contracting CD4+ clones turned up mainly in the CM and EM memory subsets, whereas EMRA was where CD8+ clones were enriched. From day 15 to 85, contracting clones showed balanced CD4/CD8 phenotypes, whereas a second wave of clones that expanded from day 15 to 37 leaned towards CD4+. Some responding clones were detected in pre-infection memory, which suggested that pre-existing cross-reactive memory T cells had joined the SARS-CoV-2 response. The study included only a couple of mild cases, and larger cohorts that include severe cases with pre-infection samples were judged to be necessary.

From cysteine to phenylalanine, the CDR3 is 14 amino acids long. The only DNA kept is the CDR3, 42 bases in frame from the first base. CDR1 is given as SGHTA and CDR2 as FQGNSA, both from the germline V gene. The junction shows trimming of 8 bases on V and 2 bases on J, and the gene matches do not reach 7 bases of it. Sequencing was carried out with an Illumina NovaSeq 6000. TCRalpha and TCRbeta cDNA libraries were built by 5'RACE with constant-segment primers, adding sample barcodes and unique molecular identifiers. Trizol reagent was used to extract RNA from every sample. Library amplification was performed in two PCR steps, and a second sample barcode and Illumina TruSeq adapters were introduced in the second step. Sequencing of libraries was performed on an Illumina NovaSeq with 2 x 150 bp paired-end reads. Per the original workflow: The reads were demultiplexed and collapsed into UMI-guided consensus sequences using migec v1.2.7. With mixcr v2.1.11, UMI consensuses were aligned to TRA and TRB V and J templates and assembled into clonotypes. A clonotype was counted as expanded or contracted only if both edgeR and NoisET called the change significant, with noise models trained on biological replicates. For edgeR calls, the cutoffs were a false discovery rate-adjusted p below 0.01 and a log2 fold-change threshold of 1. As an exploratory analysis of dynamics, max-normalized trajectories of the 1000 most abundant clonotypes were examined by PCA with hierarchical clustering. Separately sequenced CD4+ and CD8+ repertoires were used to assign the CD4 or CD8 phenotype of responding clones. TCRdb reanalyzed the raw reads on its own, using fastp at Q25 for trimming and MiXCR for clone calling, and kept in-frame beta chains. When rows share a CDR3 protein, they turn into one entry using the most common DNA and genes. None of the V and J calls come from the authors' own analysis; TCRdb made them. The sample data list hundreds of thousands of distinct CDR3 sequences, and approximately 18% of these were observed just once. The top ten clonotypes cover 12% of the sample.

Ficoll-Paque density gradient centrifugation was used to isolate PBMCs. Material: PBMCs or a T cell subset sorted from them (not recorded which). This sequence uses TRBV7-2 and TRBJ2-5; 8 junctional bases match TRBD1. This sequence originates from an adult woman who had mild COVID-19 (a few samples of this study predate the infection). The sample titles of this study are shuffled in the database, so cell type and time point are left out; the donor was told from shared clones. The nucleotides read TGTGCCAGCGAAAACACAGGGGGTCAAGAGACCCAGTACTTC. This translates into CASENTGGQETQYF.